Presented here are 29 T cell receptor beta chains from one specimen sequenced in a study of cytomegalovirus exposure and HLA in healthy donors. The PCR made use of 60 Vbeta and 13 Jbeta primers. The table came from immunoSEQ multiplex PCR; TCRdb's copy has only in-frame clones and leaves some out. The table has about 190,000 clones, more than 65% seen once. Sequences were obtained from PBMCs. The receptors derive from a man aged 40-50 years in good health and CMV-seropositive.

V gene TRBV11-2 combines with J gene TRBJ1-4; D is unresolved. In germline, CDR1 is SGHAT, CDR2 FQNNGV. This CDR3 is 13 amino acids long. Trimming left V 0 bases short and J 7 bases short, with 6 bases between. CDR3 in DNA: TGTGCCAGCAGCTTAGATCTCCGTGAAAAACTGTTTTTT. Its translation: CASSLDLREKLFF.

The chain couples TRBV7-9 to TRBJ2-4, with 12 positions matching TRBD1. Germline CDR1 is SEHNR and CDR2 is FQNEAQ (reference sequence). J gave up 1 base and V 3 bases, and 7 bases lay outside the gene matches. CDR3 length: 18 residues. CDR3 bases: TGTGCCAGCAGCTTCTCCGGGACAGGGGGCCTTGCCAAAAACATTCAGTACTTC. Protein product: CASSFSGTGGLAKNIQYF.

V is TRBV25-1 and J is TRBJ1-2; D unresolved. This CDR3 region has 14 residues. The germline gives CDR1 MGHDK, CDR2 SYGVNS. V was trimmed by 2 bases and J by 8 bases, leaving 15 bases between them. The DNA for the CDR3 is TGTGCCAGCAGTGAAACCGGGAGTCTTATCGGCTACACCTTC. Translated, it gives CASSETGSLIGYTF.

This clone was counted between two and nine times. This chain connects TRBV18 to TRBJ1-5; 10 nucleotides align to TRBD1. This CDR3 spans 16 amino acids. With 5 bases clipped from V and 0 bases from J, the junction kept 4 bases outside the gene matches. The germline V gene encodes CDR1 KGHSH and CDR2 LQKENI. The CDR3 DNA sequence: TGTGCCAGCTCAATAGGGACAGGGGATAGCAATCAGCCCCAGCATTTT. It codes for CASSIGTGDSNQPQHF.

DNA of the CDR3: TGTGCCAGCACGTCATCGGACAGGGCCTATGGCTACACCTTC. Amino acid sequence: CASTSSDRAYGYTF. The chain couples TRBV27 to TRBJ1-2, with 8 bases that match TRBD1. The CDR3 spans 14 residues. V shed 7 bases and J 4 bases; nucleotides not matched to a gene: 8. Per germline, CDR1 MNHEY and CDR2 SMNVEV (reference sequence).

The V and J genes are TRBV21-1 and TRBJ2-7; the D call of TRBD2 is as the table states it, not checked on the DNA. TRBV21-1 is marked as a pseudogene. CDR3 size: 11 residues. CDR3 amino acids: CASSARGEQYF. CDR3 sequence (DNA): TGTGCCAGCAGCGCCCGGGGTGAGCAGTACTTC.

This clone came up a few times. The CDR3 DNA reads as TGTGCCAGCTCGGGACAGGGGAGCACAGATACGCAGTATTTT. Translation gives CASSGQGSTDTQYF. This chain links TRBV18 with TRBJ2-3, with TRBD1 identical over 10 bases. V trimming: 6 bases; J trimming: 0 bases; junction bases outside the gene matches: 0. This CDR3 comprises 14 residues. CDR1 and CDR2 from the germline V gene are KGHSH and LQKENI.

CDR3 sequence reads: CASSLGPFGTGGYQPQHF. Written as DNA, the CDR3 is TGCGCCAGCAGCCTCGGGCCATTCGGGACAGGGGGTTATCAGCCCCAGCATTTT. V usage is TRBV4-1 and J usage is TRBJ1-5; the match to TRBD1 covers 11 bases. This CDR3 has 18 residues. CDR1 is MGHRA and CDR2 is YSYEKL in the germline V gene. The trim removed 4 bases at V and 5 bases at J, leaving 13 bases unmatched.

The chain employs TRBV4-1 and TRBJ1-3; no clear D gene. Germline values: CDR1 MGHRA, CDR2 YSYEKL. The CDR3 is made up of 15 amino acids. V lost 0 bases, J lost 0 bases, and 6 bases lay in between. CDR3 loop: CASSQDTGSGNTIYF. The CDR3 nucleotides are TGCGCCAGCAGCCAAGATACGGGCTCTGGAAACACCATATATTTT.

The chain carries TRBV6-1 and TRBJ1-5; D is undetermined. V lost 5 bases, J lost 3 bases, and 8 bases lay in between. CDR3 size: 13 residues. Germline loops: CDR1 MNHNS, CDR2 SASEGT. The CDR3 DNA is TGTGCCAGCAGTCGTCACAACAATCAGCCCCAGCATTTT. Translating gives CASSRHNNQPQHF.

The chain carries TRBV7-3 and TRBJ1-1; D ambiguous. From germline, CDR1 is SGHTA and CDR2 FQGTGA. The V and J ends lost 5 bases and 0 bases respectively, with 7 bases between them. This CDR3 region has 13 residues. CDR3 nucleotides: TGTGCCAGCAGCCCCTCGGTGAACACTGAAGCTTTCTTT. This encodes CASSPSVNTEAFF. The full variable domain, rest sourced from reference TRBV7-3 and TRBJ1-1, is GAGVSQTPSNKVTEKGKYVELRCDPISGHTALYWYRQSLGQGPEFLIYFQGTGAADDSGLPNDRFFAVRPEGSVSTLKIQRTERGDSAVYLCASSPSVNTEAFFGQGTRLTVV.

Only a few counts were recorded for this clone. The chain employs TRBV28 and TRBJ2-4; 12 bases are shared with TRBD2. The germline V gene has CDR1 MDHEN and CDR2 SYDVKM. V trimming: 4 bases; J trimming: 4 bases; junction bases outside the gene matches: 5. The CDR3 spans 16 residues. CDR3 residues: CASSSRTSGTKNIQYF. As DNA, the CDR3 is TGTGCCAGCAGTTCCCGGACTAGCGGGACAAAAAACATTCAGTACTTC.

This clone was seen a few times. The chain couples TRBV7-9 to TRBJ1-2; maybe TRBD1 (6 bases). The germline V and J ends were trimmed by 5 bases and 4 bases, with 17 bases remaining between them. Germline CDR1 reads SEHNR; CDR2 reads FQNEAQ (reference sequence). CDR3 length equals 15 residues. CDR3 DNA sequence: TGTGCCAGCAGCGGTCAACAGGGAAGCGGCTATGGCTACACCTTC. As protein: CASSGQQGSGYGYTF.

V is TRBV28 and J is TRBJ2-7, with 10 bases lining up with TRBD1. Unmatched junction bases numbered 9, after V lost 4 bases and J lost 6 bases. Germline V gene sequence: CDR1 MDHEN, CDR2 SYDVKM. This CDR3 comprises 15 residues. The CDR3, as DNA: TGTGCCAGCAGTTCAACAGGGACAGGGGCGACCGAGCAGTACTTC. It yields the protein CASSSTGTGATEQYF.

This rearrangement joins TRBV4-3 to TRBJ2-1, with 11 nucleotides matching TRBD2. The ends lost 4 bases at V and 5 bases at J; junction bases unmatched: 13. In germline, CDR1 is LGHNA, CDR2 YSLEER. This CDR3 spans 18 amino acids. CDR3 bases: TGCGCCAGCAGCCCCAAGGGGCTAGCGGGAGGTTTGGACAATGAGCAGTTCTTC. Its protein product is CASSPKGLAGGLDNEQFF.

CDR3 nucleotides: TGTGCCAGTAGTGAGAGCGGAGCCCACCACACAGATACGCAGTATTTT. Residues: CASSESGAHHTDTQYF. This sequence joins TRBV19 and TRBJ2-3, with D possibly being TRBD2 (5 bases). The CDR3 consists of 16 residues. Germline CDR1 LNHDA, CDR2 SQIVND (reference sequence). V gave up 5 bases and J gave up 2 bases, with 17 bases separating them.

The rearrangement links TRBV6-1 to TRBJ2-5, with D possibly TRBD2 on 5 matching bases. Germline V gives CDR1 MNHNS, CDR2 SASEGT. The V and J ends lost 3 bases and 5 bases respectively, with 16 bases between them. This CDR3 comprises 15 residues. CDR3 amino acids: CASSEMVLAWETQYF. The DNA of the CDR3 is TGTGCCAGCAGTGAGATGGTGCTAGCCTGGGAGACCCAGTACTTC.

The chain combines TRBV5-1 with TRBJ2-7; 10 bases align to TRBD2. Germline CDR1 SGHRS, CDR2 YFSETQ. V lost 0 bases and J lost 3; bases outside the gene matches: 6. This CDR3 spans 16 amino acids. CDR3 in DNA: TGCGCCAGCAGCTTGGTTCCTAGCGGGAGTATCTACGAGCAGTACTTC. Protein product: CASSLVPSGSIYEQYF.

Concerning this clone: The sample contains more than one DNA sequence encoding this CDR3. The genes are TRBV30 and TRBJ1-6, with a possible D match to TRBD1 (6 bases). The CDR3 loop spans 12 amino acids. The V and J ends lost 2 bases and 9 bases respectively, with 8 bases between them. Germline loops: CDR1 GTSNPN, CDR2 SVGIG (reference sequence). This chain's CDR3 is CAWSKQGSPLHF. CDR3 DNA: TGTGCCTGGAGTAAACAGGGTTCACCCCTCCACTTT.

The genes are TRBV7-2 and TRBJ2-7, with 10 bases identical to TRBD2. Unmatched junction bases numbered 8, after V lost 5 bases and J lost 4 bases. This CDR3 has 15 residues. Germline assignment: CDR1 SGHTA and CDR2 FQGNSA. This CDR3 reads CASSRSASGSYEQYF. The CDR3 bases are TGTGCCAGCAGCCGATCAGCTAGCGGGAGTTACGAGCAGTACTTC.

The chain has TRBV11-2 and TRBJ2-7, with 7 bases matching TRBD1. With 6 bases clipped from V and 5 bases from J, the junction kept 7 bases outside the gene matches. The length of the CDR3 is 13 residues. Germline V gene lookup returns CDR1 SGHAT and CDR2 FQNNGV. CDR3 residues: CASSSDRSHEQYF. DNA for the CDR3: TGTGCCAGCAGTTCGGACAGGTCCCACGAGCAGTACTTC.

The chain is built from TRBV6-1 and TRBJ1-2; a weak D match, TRBD1 (6 bases). This CDR3 has 14 residues. V lost 6 bases to trimming and J lost 0 bases, with 11 bases between them. Germline V lookup: CDR1 MNHNS, CDR2 SASEGT. This CDR3 is CASRETGSNYGYTF. CDR3 in DNA: TGTGCCAGCAGGGAGACAGGTTCTAACTATGGCTACACCTTC.

The CDR3 sequence is CAISRTDNEQFF. The DNA of the CDR3 is TGTGCCATCAGTCGGACTGACAATGAGCAGTTCTTC. V is TRBV10-3 and J is TRBJ2-1; possibly TRBD2 for D (5 bases). From germline, CDR1 is ENHRY and CDR2 SYGVKD. The CDR3 has 12 residues. With 5 bases removed from V and 5 bases from J, the gap between germline ends came to 7 bases.

V and J are TRBV29-1 and TRBJ1-1; no clear D. This CDR3 has 10 residues. CDR1 and CDR2 (germline): SQVTM, ANQGSEA. V lost 6 bases, J lost 2 bases, and 4 bases lay in between. In DNA, the CDR3 is TGCAGCGTCTACAACACTGAAGCTTTCTTT. The encoded protein is CSVYNTEAFF. Using reference TRBV29-1 and TRBJ1-1 for the parts outside the CDR3, the full variable domain is SAVISQKPSRDICQRGTSLTIQCQVDSQVTMMFWYRQQPGQSLTLIATANQGSEATYESGFVIDKFPISRPNLTFSTLTVSNMSPEDSSIYLCSVYNTEAFFGQGTRLTVV.

The rearrangement joins TRBV7-9 to TRBJ2-5; weak D call: TRBD2 (6 bases). Looked up from germline, CDR1 is SEHNR and CDR2 is FQNEAQ (reference sequence). V lost 0 bases and J 3 bases, leaving 14 bases between the germline ends. This CDR3 has 16 residues. This chain's CDR3 is CASSLAEGGAKETQYF. Here the CDR3 DNA reads TGTGCCAGCAGCTTAGCGGAGGGCGGGGCGAAAGAGACCCAGTACTTC.

The count of this clone is one. The chain employs TRBV6-1 and TRBJ1-2; 7 bases match TRBD1. The CDR3 has 14 amino acids. Trimming took 5 bases from V and 2 from J; bases not matched to a gene: 5. Germline V CDR1 and CDR2: MNHNS, SASEGT. The CDR3 DNA is TGTGCCAGCAGTTTCCGGGACAGCAACTATGGCTACACCTTC. As protein: CASSFRDSNYGYTF.

This chain connects TRBV6-1 to TRBJ2-5; 7 bases are a match to TRBD2. The J segment lost 9 bases and the V segment lost 5 bases, leaving 15 bases of the junction unmatched. The CDR3 has 15 amino acids. Looked up from germline, CDR1 is MNHNS and CDR2 is SASEGT. Here the CDR3 reads CASSLSEAGTRSQYF. Written as DNA, the CDR3 is TGTGCCAGCAGTCTCTCGGAAGCGGGGACCAGGTCCCAGTACTTC.

The chain employs TRBV12-5 and TRBJ1-1; D unresolved. The CDR3 length is 12 residues. CDR1 is LGHNT and CDR2 is FRNRAP in the germline V gene. V lost 6 bases and J lost 1, with 6 bases in between. In nucleotides, the CDR3 is TGTGCTAGTGGGCGACAGAACACTGAAGCTTTCTTT. Its translation: CASGRQNTEAFF.

V usage is TRBV6-1 and J usage is TRBJ1-1, with D possibly being TRBD1 (6 bases). V was clipped by 8 bases and J by 5 bases, with 18 bases between them. Germline V gives CDR1 MNHNS, CDR2 SASEGT. This CDR3 region has 14 residues. CDR3 bases: TGTGCCAGCCCCAAAGGAGGGGGGGATACTGAAGCTTTCTTT. Protein sequence: CASPKGGGDTEAFF.